The present entry profiles one T cell receptor (beta chain) with its context. The sample is drawn from a study of lymphopenia after photon versus proton radiotherapy. Generated by immunoSEQ multiplex PCR, the TCRdb table keeps only in-frame clones and is missing some. The table records 11,000 to 15,000 clones, about 79% of them present only once. Deletions cut 2 bases from V and 0 bases from J, with 8 bases between. Germline V gives CDR1 KGHSH, CDR2 LQKENI. The CDR3 contains 15 residues. This sequence originates from a man aged 50 to 60 with gastric cancer. This material consisted of peripheral blood, taken from a patient treated with photon-based radiotherapy. This chain connects TRBV18 to TRBJ1-3; possibly TRBD1 for D (6 bases). DNA of the CDR3: TGTGCCAGCTCACCAACAGGGAGCTCTGGAAACACCATATATTTT. Its translation: CASSPTGSSGNTIYF.